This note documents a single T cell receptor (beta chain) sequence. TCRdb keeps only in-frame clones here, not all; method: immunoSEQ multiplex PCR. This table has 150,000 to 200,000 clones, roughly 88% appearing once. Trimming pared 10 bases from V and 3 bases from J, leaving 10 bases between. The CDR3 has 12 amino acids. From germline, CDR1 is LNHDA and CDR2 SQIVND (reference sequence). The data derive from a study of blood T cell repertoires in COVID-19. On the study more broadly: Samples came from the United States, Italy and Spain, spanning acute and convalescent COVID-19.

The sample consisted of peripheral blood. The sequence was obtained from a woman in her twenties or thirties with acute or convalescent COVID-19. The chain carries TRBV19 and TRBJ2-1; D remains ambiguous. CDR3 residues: CATRGNYNEQFF. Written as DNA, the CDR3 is TGTGCCACTCGCGGCAACTACAATGAGCAGTTCTTC.